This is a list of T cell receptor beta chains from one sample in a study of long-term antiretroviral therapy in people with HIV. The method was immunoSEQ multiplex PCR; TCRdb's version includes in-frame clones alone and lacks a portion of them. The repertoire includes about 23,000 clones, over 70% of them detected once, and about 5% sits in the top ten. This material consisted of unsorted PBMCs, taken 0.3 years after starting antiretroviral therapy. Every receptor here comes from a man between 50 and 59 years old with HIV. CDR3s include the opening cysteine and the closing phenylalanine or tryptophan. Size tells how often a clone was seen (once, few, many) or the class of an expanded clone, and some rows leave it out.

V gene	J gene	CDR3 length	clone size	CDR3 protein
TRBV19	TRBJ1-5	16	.	CASSPRAGSGNQPQHF
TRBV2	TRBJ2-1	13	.	CASTLVRSNEQFF
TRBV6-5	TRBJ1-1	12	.	CASRGWAPEAFF
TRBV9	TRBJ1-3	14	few	CASSVAGDGNTIYF
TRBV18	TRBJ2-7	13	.	CASSPDRAHEQYF
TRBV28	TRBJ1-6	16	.	CASRNSGAGYNSPLHF
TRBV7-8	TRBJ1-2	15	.	CASSVVRVNNYGYTF
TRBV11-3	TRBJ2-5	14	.	CASSRGLAEETQYF
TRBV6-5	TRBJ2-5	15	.	CASTPSFRYWETQYF
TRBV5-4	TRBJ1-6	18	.	CASSRSGQTTRYNSPLHF